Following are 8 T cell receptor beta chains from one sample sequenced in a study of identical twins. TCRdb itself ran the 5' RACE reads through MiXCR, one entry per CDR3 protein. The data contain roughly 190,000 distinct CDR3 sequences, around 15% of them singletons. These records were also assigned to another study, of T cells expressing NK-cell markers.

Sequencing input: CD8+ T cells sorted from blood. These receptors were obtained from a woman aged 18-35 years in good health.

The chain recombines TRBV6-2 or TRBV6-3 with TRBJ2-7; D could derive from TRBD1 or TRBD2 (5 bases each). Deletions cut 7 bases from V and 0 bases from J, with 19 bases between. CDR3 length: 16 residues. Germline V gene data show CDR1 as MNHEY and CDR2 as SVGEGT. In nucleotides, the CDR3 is TGTGCCAGCACCTCCCTGGAGGCAGGGAGCTCCTACGAGCAGTACTTC. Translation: CASTSLEAGSSYEQYF.

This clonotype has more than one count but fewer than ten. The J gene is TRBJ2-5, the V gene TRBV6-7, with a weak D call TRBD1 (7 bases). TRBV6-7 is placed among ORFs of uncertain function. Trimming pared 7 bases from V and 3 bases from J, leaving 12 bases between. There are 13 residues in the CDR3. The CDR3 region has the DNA TGTGCCAGCATCGCAGGGGGGAAAGAGACCCAGTACTTC. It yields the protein CASIAGGKETQYF.

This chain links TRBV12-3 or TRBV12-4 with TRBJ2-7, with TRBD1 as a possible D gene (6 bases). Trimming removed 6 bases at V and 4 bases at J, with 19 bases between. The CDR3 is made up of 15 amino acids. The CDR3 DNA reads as TGTGCCAGCAGGACAGGCCACTCAAGCTATTACGAGCAGTACTTC. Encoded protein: CASRTGHSSYYEQYF.

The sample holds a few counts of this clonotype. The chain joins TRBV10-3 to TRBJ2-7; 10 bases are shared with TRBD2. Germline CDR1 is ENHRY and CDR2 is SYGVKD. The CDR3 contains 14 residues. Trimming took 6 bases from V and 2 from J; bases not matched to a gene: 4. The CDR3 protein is CAIRTSGETYEQYF. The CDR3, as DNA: TGTGCCATCAGAACTAGCGGGGAGACCTACGAGCAGTACTTC.

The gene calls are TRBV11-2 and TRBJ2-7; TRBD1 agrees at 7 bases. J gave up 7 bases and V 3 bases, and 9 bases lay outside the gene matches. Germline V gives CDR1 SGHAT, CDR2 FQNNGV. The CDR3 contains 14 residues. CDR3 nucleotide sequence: TGTGCCAGCAGCTTCATGACAGGGCCACGAGAGCAGTACTTC. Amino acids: CASSFMTGPREQYF.

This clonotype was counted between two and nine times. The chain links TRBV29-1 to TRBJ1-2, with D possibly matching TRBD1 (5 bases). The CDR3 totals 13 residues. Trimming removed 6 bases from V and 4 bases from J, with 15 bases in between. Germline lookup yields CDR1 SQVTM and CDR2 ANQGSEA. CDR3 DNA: TGCAGCGTGGGGGAGGGAGCCGTCTATGGCTACACCTTC. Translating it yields CSVGEGAVYGYTF.

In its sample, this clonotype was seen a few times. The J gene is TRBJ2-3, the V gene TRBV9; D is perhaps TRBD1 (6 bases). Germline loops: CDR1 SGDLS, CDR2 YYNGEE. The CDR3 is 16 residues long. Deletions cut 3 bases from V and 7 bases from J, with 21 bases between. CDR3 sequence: CASSDSQGRGENTQYF. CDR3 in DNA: TGTGCCAGCAGCGACTCTCAGGGGCGCGGAGAAAATACGCAGTATTTT.

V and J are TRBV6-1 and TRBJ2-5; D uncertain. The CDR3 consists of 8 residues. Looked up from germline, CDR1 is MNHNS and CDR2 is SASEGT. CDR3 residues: CVVETQYF. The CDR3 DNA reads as TGTGTCGTGGAGACCCAGTACTTC.